The sequence of this T cell receptor (beta chain) was determined in a study of T-cell reconstitution after alpha-beta-depleted transplantation in children. Findings of the study overall: Several hundred rapidly expanded clones from non-depleted graft cells reportedly supplied alpha-beta T cells about two months post-transplant.

Researchers prepared the TCRbeta library using unique molecular identifiers, the study reports. TCRdb independently ran MiXCR on the PCR reads; one entry per CDR3 protein. The sample lists over 150,000 distinct CDR3 sequences, about 6.6% occurring once. There are many counts of this clonotype. No antigen is known for it. This sequence originates from a boy aged 2 to 10 with acute lymphoblastic leukemia, due to receive a stem cell transplant. The source material was PBMCs, sampled before TCRalphabeta/CD19-depleted stem cell transplant.

The DNA of the CDR3 is TGTGCCAGCAGCTTTGGCCCTAGCACAGATACGCAGTATTTT. It encodes CASSFGPSTDTQYF. The chain links TRBV7-2 to TRBJ2-3, with unresolved D. Trimming removed 3 bases at V and 0 bases at J, with 7 bases between. Looked up from germline, CDR1 is SGHTA and CDR2 is FQGNSA. The CDR3 sequence is 14 residues long.